This TCR beta chain was identified in a study of blood T cell repertoires in COVID-19. The overall study: COVID-19 samples collected from the United States, Italy and Spain covered acute and convalescent phases. Sources were T cells, B-cell-depleted T cells, or PBMCs; the material itself was cDNA or gDNA.

In the original analysis: The assay estimated nucleated cells by amplifying reference gene primers. The table came from immunoSEQ multiplex PCR; TCRdb's copy has only in-frame clones and leaves some out. V and J calls and clone size come straight from that table; D and trimming were deduced from the DNA. The sample records 200,000 to 250,000 clones, 75% to 85% being singletons. Germline assignment: CDR1 MNHEY and CDR2 SMNVEV (reference sequence). The CDR3 loop spans 15 amino acids. V was pared by 4 bases and J by 4 bases, with 9 bases of the junction left unmatched. The clonotype was recovered from a woman aged 45-60 years with acute or convalescent COVID-19. The sequencing input was peripheral blood. V and J are TRBV27 and TRBJ1-2, with 7 bases aligning to TRBD1. CDR3 nucleotide sequence: TGTGCCAGCAGTTCGGGACAGCCCAGGGGCTATGGCTACACCTTC. Residues: CASSSGQPRGYGYTF.